This is a list of T cell receptor beta chains from one sample in a study of spatial heterogeneity in lung cancer. One entry per CDR3 protein results from TCRdb running MiXCR on the 5' RACE reads. In the table there are roughly 38,000 distinct CDR3 sequences, 3% to 3.5% of which are singletons. Source: normal lung tissue next to the tumor, taken at surgery. Every receptor here comes from a male donor with early-stage non-small cell lung cancer. Each CDR3 is given with its conserved first and last residue. Fields, in order: V gene, J gene, D gene, CDR3 length, clone size, CDR3 DNA, CDR3 protein. A D gene is named only where the DNA matches it firmly. A row's size may be missing; if present it is once, few, many or a size class.

v_call: TRBV7-2
j_call: TRBJ2-3
d_call: -
cdr3_length: 14
clone_size: many
cdr3_nt: -
cdr3_aa: CASSLASVPDTQYF

v_call: TRBV3-1
j_call: TRBJ2-5
d_call: TRBD2
cdr3_length: 17
clone_size: many
cdr3_nt: TGTGCCAGCAGCCAAGATCGCGGGACTAGCGTACGAGAGACCCAGTACTTC
cdr3_aa: CASSQDRGTSVRETQYF

v_call: TRBV11-2
j_call: TRBJ1-2
d_call: TRBD1
cdr3_length: 12
clone_size: many
cdr3_nt: TGTGCCAGCAGCCGGACAGGTTGGGGCTACACCTTC
cdr3_aa: CASSRTGWGYTF

v_call: TRBV7-6
j_call: TRBJ1-5
d_call: -
cdr3_length: 14
clone_size: many
cdr3_nt: TGTGCCAGCAGCTTAGCCGGGGTGCGGCAGCCCCAGCATTTT
cdr3_aa: CASSLAGVRQPQHF

v_call: TRBV9
j_call: TRBJ1-6
d_call: -
cdr3_length: 14
clone_size: many
cdr3_nt: TGTGCCAGCAGCGTAGCAGGGGCTGATTCACCCCTCCACTTT
cdr3_aa: CASSVAGADSPLHF

v_call: TRBV7-8
j_call: TRBJ2-5
d_call: TRBD2
cdr3_length: 16
clone_size: many
cdr3_nt: TGTGCCAGCAGCTTAGCTGGTGGGAGGGCCCAAGAGACCCAGTACTTC
cdr3_aa: CASSLAGGRAQETQYF

v_call: TRBV6-2/TRBV6-3
j_call: TRBJ2-1
d_call: TRBD1
cdr3_length: 12
clone_size: many
cdr3_nt: TGTGCCAGCAGTTATGGGACAGGGGAGCAGTTCTTC
cdr3_aa: CASSYGTGEQFF

v_call: TRBV27
j_call: TRBJ2-3
d_call: -
cdr3_length: 16
clone_size: many
cdr3_nt: TGTGCCAGCAGTGCTCAGGGGGGAGTTAGCACAGATACGCAGTATTTT
cdr3_aa: CASSAQGGVSTDTQYF

v_call: TRBV12-3/TRBV12-4
j_call: TRBJ2-1
d_call: -
cdr3_length: 13
clone_size: many
cdr3_nt: TGTGCCAGCAGCCCGGGGCTCTACAATGAGCAGTTCTTC
cdr3_aa: CASSPGLYNEQFF

v_call: TRBV28
j_call: TRBJ2-3
d_call: -
cdr3_length: 12
clone_size: many
cdr3_nt: TGTGCCAGCAGGGAGCGCTCAGATACGCAGTATTTT
cdr3_aa: CASRERSDTQYF

v_call: TRBV19
j_call: TRBJ2-7
d_call: -
cdr3_length: 14
clone_size: -
cdr3_nt: TGTGCCAGTAGTACCGGACCGTACTCCTACGAGCAGTACTTC
cdr3_aa: CASSTGPYSYEQYF

v_call: TRBV7-2
j_call: TRBJ2-1
d_call: -
cdr3_length: 14
clone_size: many
cdr3_nt: TGTGCCAGCAGCACATCCGGACAGTACAATGAGCAGTTCTTC
cdr3_aa: CASSTSGQYNEQFF

v_call: TRBV11-2
j_call: TRBJ2-7
d_call: TRBD1
cdr3_length: 15
clone_size: many
cdr3_nt: TGTGCCAGCAGCCTAGATCTAGGCAGGGGGCACGAGCAGTACTTC
cdr3_aa: CASSLDLGRGHEQYF

v_call: TRBV2
j_call: TRBJ1-1
d_call: -
cdr3_length: 14
clone_size: many
cdr3_nt: TGTGCCAGCGGGGCAATTGGGGGTACCACTGAAGCTTTCTTT
cdr3_aa: CASGAIGGTTEAFF

v_call: TRBV7-9
j_call: TRBJ2-1
d_call: -
cdr3_length: 15
clone_size: many
cdr3_nt: TGTGCCAGCAGCTTAGCGGGGTCCTTCCTCAATGAGCAGTTCTTC
cdr3_aa: CASSLAGSFLNEQFF

v_call: TRBV6-6
j_call: TRBJ1-5
d_call: -
cdr3_length: 17
clone_size: many
cdr3_nt: TGTGCCAGCAGTTACGGAGCCGGTGGGGAAGGAGGGCAGCCCCAGCATTTT
cdr3_aa: CASSYGAGGEGGQPQHF

v_call: TRBV5-1
j_call: TRBJ1-2
d_call: -
cdr3_length: 15
clone_size: -
cdr3_nt: TGCGCCAGCAGCTTGGGGAGCGGGGAGAACTATGGCTACACCTTC
cdr3_aa: CASSLGSGENYGYTF

v_call: TRBV12-3/TRBV12-4
j_call: TRBJ1-4
d_call: -
cdr3_length: 14
clone_size: many
cdr3_nt: TGTGCCACCAAACCAGGGGTTACGAATGAAAAACTGTTTTTT
cdr3_aa: CATKPGVTNEKLFF

v_call: TRBV5-1
j_call: TRBJ2-3
d_call: -
cdr3_length: 15
clone_size: many
cdr3_nt: TGCGCCAGCAGCTTGACGGGCAGCCACACAGATACGCAGTATTTT
cdr3_aa: CASSLTGSHTDTQYF

v_call: TRBV11-2
j_call: TRBJ2-1
d_call: TRBD2
cdr3_length: 16
clone_size: many
cdr3_nt: TGTGCCAGCAGCCCCGACCGGGGGGGGGGTTACAATGAGCAGTTCTTC
cdr3_aa: CASSPDRGGGYNEQFF

v_call: TRBV20-1
j_call: TRBJ2-7
d_call: -
cdr3_length: 12
clone_size: few
cdr3_nt: TGCAGTGCCTATCAAGATGAATACGAGCAGTACTTC
cdr3_aa: CSAYQDEYEQYF

v_call: TRBV7-2
j_call: TRBJ2-5
d_call: -
cdr3_length: 15
clone_size: many
cdr3_nt: TGTGCCAGCAGCTTATTCCAGAGGGGACAAGAGACCCAGTACTTC
cdr3_aa: CASSLFQRGQETQYF